This T cell receptor beta chain derives from a study of cytomegalovirus exposure and HLA in healthy donors. As for the study in general: As released early, the data held roughly 85 million unique TCRs from HLA-typed donors. Overall study results and limits: Earlier analysis found most TCR beta V segments productive about 90% or about 30% of the time. Investigators reported approximately 170 TCR beta chains as tied to cytomegalovirus.

A remark on this clone: Its specificity is not known.

Vbeta (60) and Jbeta (13) primers were used in the PCR. Libraries were prepared by immunoSEQ multiplex PCR; TCRdb keeps only in-frame clonotypes and omits some of them. Of about 88,000 clones in the sample, roughly three quarters were seen once. Sequencing used PBMCs. The sequence was obtained from a woman in her thirties or forties in good health and CMV-seronegative.

The DNA of the CDR3 is TGTGCCAGCAGCTTGGGGGACAGGGGTATCACCGGGGAGCTGTTTTTT. Encoded protein: CASSLGDRGITGELFF. The chain joins TRBV5-6 to TRBJ2-2; TRBD1 agrees at 10 bases. Germline trimming cut 0 bases from V and 4 bases from J; bases unmatched to any gene: 3. The germline gives CDR1 SGHDT, CDR2 YYEEEE. The CDR3 totals 16 residues.